A single sample gave rise to the 29 T cell receptor beta chains below, sequenced in a study of CD8 T cell repertoires and HIV-1 epitope variants. Clones were read by immunoSEQ multiplex PCR, and TCRdb kept only the in-frame ones, dropping some. The repertoire holds about 90,000 clones, roughly four fifths seen once, with around 24% in the top ten. The sequenced sample consisted of uncultured baseline CD8+ T cells from peripheral blood mononuclear cells (PBMCs). The source of these receptors is a male donor with HIV.

V is TRBV15 and J is TRBJ2-7; D is unresolved. Germline V CDR1 and CDR2: LNHNV, YYDKDF (reference sequence). Trimming took 0 bases from V and 5 from J, leaving 11 bases between them. The CDR3 is 14 amino acids. CDR3 in DNA: TGTGCCACCAGCAGAGATCGGAGTCCCAACGAGCAGTACTTC. It encodes CATSRDRSPNEQYF.

This clone was seen a handful of times. The genes are TRBV6-5 and TRBJ1-1, with D hard to call. Trimming shortened V by 1 base and J by 0 bases, and 3 bases separated the two germline ends. CDR1 is MNHEY and CDR2 is SVGAGI in the germline V gene. The CDR3 spans 13 residues. DNA of the CDR3: TGTGCCAGCAGTTACTTAGTGAACACTGAAGCTTTCTTT. This gives the protein CASSYLVNTEAFF.

V gene TRBV28 combines with J gene TRBJ1-2, with TRBD1 as a possible D gene (6 bases). V was pared by 2 bases and J by 3 bases, with 10 bases between. The CDR3 has 14 residues. Germline assignment: CDR1 MDHEN and CDR2 SYDVKM. DNA for the CDR3: TGTGCCAGCAGTTTAACCGGGACATACTATGGCTACACCTTC. It specifies CASSLTGTYYGYTF.

The chain couples TRBV6-5 to TRBJ2-1; D may be TRBD1 (5 bases). The V gene's germline CDR1 is MNHEY and CDR2 SVGAGI. The CDR3 totals 15 residues. Trimming left V 4 bases short and J 2 bases short, with 12 bases between. CDR3 sequence reads: CASSSQGGPYNEQFF. The CDR3 nucleotides are TGTGCCAGCAGTTCTCAGGGTGGCCCCTACAATGAGCAGTTCTTC.

The chain uses TRBV19 and TRBJ2-1; D may be TRBD1 (5 bases). Germline loops: CDR1 LNHDA, CDR2 SQIVND (reference sequence). V lost 1 base and J 10 bases, leaving 11 bases between the germline ends. The CDR3 has 13 residues. The CDR3 reads CASSIGQGREQFF. For the CDR3, the DNA is TGTGCCAGTAGTATAGGCCAGGGAAGGGAGCAGTTCTTC.

The V gene is TRBV15, the J gene TRBJ2-3, with no clear D. This CDR3 contains 14 residues. Germline V gene sequence: CDR1 LNHNV, CDR2 YYDKDF (reference sequence). Trimming shortened V by 4 bases and J by 2 bases, and 10 bases separated the two germline ends. CDR3 in DNA: TGTGCCACCAGCATTGTGCCTCTCACAGATACGCAGTATTTT. Translation: CATSIVPLTDTQYF.

The chain links TRBV7-9 to TRBJ2-1, with 9 bases aligning to TRBD2. Germline loops: CDR1 SEHNR, CDR2 FQNEAQ (reference sequence). The ends lost 1 base at V and 2 bases at J; junction bases unmatched: 3. The CDR3 covers 16 residues. This CDR3 is CASSLDRGRAYNEQFF. The CDR3 DNA reads as TGTGCCAGCAGCTTAGATCGCGGGAGGGCCTACAATGAGCAGTTCTTC.

This clone was observed a handful of times. The chain employs TRBV4-2 and TRBJ2-7, with D possibly TRBD2 on 5 matching bases. This CDR3 contains 13 residues. The germline CDR1 and CDR2 sequences are LGHNA and YNFKEQ. Trimming removed 1 base at V and 1 base at J, with 5 bases between. For the CDR3, the DNA is TGTGCCAGCAGCCAAGGACTATCCTACGAGCAGTACTTC. It translates to CASSQGLSYEQYF.

The chain employs TRBV7-8 and TRBJ1-5; D uncertain. This CDR3 is 16 amino acids long. CDR1 is SGHVS, CDR2 FQNEAQ, per germline. V lost 1 base, J lost 6 bases, and 16 bases lay in between. CDR3 bases: TGTGCCAGCAGCTTAGAGCAGGCTGGTCGAGGTCAGCCCCAGCATTTT. Translation: CASSLEQAGRGQPQHF. Variable domain in full (rest from reference TRBV7-8 and TRBJ1-5): GAGVSQSPRYKVAKRGQDVALRCDPISGHVSLFWYQQALGQGPEFLTYFQNEAQLDKSGLPSDRFFAERPEGSVSTLKIQRTQQEDSAVYLCASSLEQAGRGQPQHFGDGTRLSIL.

This rearrangement joins TRBV18 to TRBJ2-2; D ambiguous. Germline V gives CDR1 KGHSH, CDR2 LQKENI. Trimming cost V 1 base and J 3 bases, with 3 bases left between them. The CDR3 has 13 residues. The CDR3 sequence is CASSPQYTGELFF. CDR3 nucleotide sequence: TGTGCCAGCTCACCACAATACACCGGGGAGCTGTTTTTT.

The CDR3, as DNA: TGTGCCAGCAGCTTAGGAGAGAGGGAACGGGACGGCTCCTACGAGCAGTACTTC. Amino acid sequence: CASSLGERERDGSYEQYF. The rearrangement links TRBV11-3 to TRBJ2-7; either TRBD1 or TRBD2 may fit D (5 bases each). The CDR3 runs to 18 residues. The V and J ends lost 1 base and 0 bases respectively, with 19 bases between them. Germline-derived CDR1 and CDR2 are SGHNT and YENEEA.

The rearrangement joins TRBV25-1 to TRBJ2-3, with 8 bases lining up with TRBD1. The CDR3 loop spans 15 amino acids. Per germline, CDR1 MGHDK and CDR2 SYGVNS. Trimming removed 4 bases from V and 1 base from J; junction bases left unmatched: 4. CDR3 nucleotides: TGTGCCAGCAGTGGGACAGGGACGGGCACAGATACGCAGTATTTT. It yields the protein CASSGTGTGTDTQYF.

V usage is TRBV7-9 and J usage is TRBJ2-7; the D call may be TRBD1 or TRBD2 (6 bases each). Germline CDR1 reads SEHNR; CDR2 reads FQNEAQ (reference sequence). The CDR3 is 14 amino acids. V gave up 1 base and J gave up 7 bases, with 14 bases separating them. The CDR3 protein is CASSLVPKGGEQYF. For the CDR3, the DNA is TGTGCCAGCAGCTTAGTCCCCAAAGGGGGGGAGCAGTACTTC.

The rearrangement joins TRBV5-1 to TRBJ2-5, with TRBD2 identical over 8 bases. Germline CDR1 is SGHRS and CDR2 is YFSETQ. V gave up 1 base and J gave up 2 bases; unmatched junction bases: 4. The CDR3 contains 15 residues. The chain's CDR3 is CASSLTSGAQETQYF. The DNA of the CDR3 is TGCGCCAGCAGCTTGACTAGCGGAGCACAAGAGACCCAGTACTTC.

Here the CDR3 reads CASKGTPGQGDEKLFF. CDR3 bases: TGCGCCAGCAAGGGAACCCCGGGACAGGGGGATGAAAAACTGTTTTTT. The genes are TRBV5-1 and TRBJ1-4; 11 bases are a match to TRBD1. CDR1 and CDR2 (germline): SGHRS, YFSETQ. The CDR3 has 16 amino acids. J gave up 6 bases and V 6 bases, and 10 bases lay outside the gene matches.

This chain uses TRBV7-3 with TRBJ2-3, with D possibly TRBD2 on 5 matching bases. Germline CDR1 is SGHTA and CDR2 is FQGTGA. CDR3 length equals 14 residues. The V gene lost 5 bases and the J gene lost 0 bases, with 9 bases spanning the gap. The CDR3 spells CASSHQRSTDTQYF. The CDR3, as DNA: TGTGCCAGCAGCCACCAGCGGAGCACAGATACGCAGTATTTT.

This chain links TRBV28 with TRBJ2-1; D is perhaps TRBD2 (5 bases). The length of the CDR3 is 12 residues. From germline, CDR1 is MDHEN and CDR2 SYDVKM. Between the trimmed V and J ends, which lost 5 bases and 5 bases, there was a span of 7 bases. This CDR3 reads CASSRGDNEQFF. CDR3 coding DNA: TGTGCCAGCAGTCGGGGTGACAATGAGCAGTTCTTC.

The V call is TRBV19, the J call TRBJ2-7; D is ambiguous. CDR1 and CDR2 (germline): LNHDA, SQIVND (reference sequence). The CDR3 is 14 residues long. The V end was cut by 4 bases, the J end by 6 bases, with 16 bases between. The CDR3: CASSTWDLGSEQYF. In DNA, the CDR3 is TGTGCCAGTAGTACCTGGGATTTAGGATCCGAGCAGTACTTC.

The V gene is TRBV19, the J gene TRBJ1-2; TRBD1 is a possible D gene (6 bases). There are 16 residues in the CDR3. V lost 8 bases to trimming and J lost 3 bases, with 22 bases between them. Germline CDR1 and CDR2: LNHDA and SQIVND (reference sequence). The CDR3 DNA is TGTGCCAGTTCCAGCCGGACAGCCCTAACGGACTATGGCTACACCTTC. This translates into CASSSRTALTDYGYTF.

The chain combines TRBV18 with TRBJ1-1; D uncertain. Germline lookup yields CDR1 KGHSH and CDR2 LQKENI. V lost 6 bases and J 1 base, leaving 6 bases between the germline ends. This CDR3 is 12 amino acids long. In nucleotides, the CDR3 is TGTGCCAGCTCGGCGTCGAACACTGAAGCTTTCTTT. Protein sequence: CASSASNTEAFF.

The CDR3 sequence: CASSYPDGNTIYF. CDR3 in DNA: TGTGCCAGCAGTTACCCCGATGGAAACACCATATATTTT. The chain recombines TRBV6-6 with TRBJ1-3, with D hard to call. V lost 2 bases and J lost 3, with 5 bases in between. Germline V gene data show CDR1 as MNHNY and CDR2 as SVGAGI (reference sequence). The CDR3 runs 13 residues.

About this clone itself: This could be a read error, since a much larger clone is one nucleotide away. The CDR3 carries no conserved terminal phenylalanine or tryptophan, so it likely arises from a read error. The chain links TRBV5-1 to TRBJ2-7; 7 bases map to TRBD1. The CDR3 length is 14 residues. The J segment lost 2 bases and the V segment lost 4 bases, leaving 6 bases of the junction unmatched. From germline, CDR1 is SGHRS and CDR2 YFSETQ. Here the CDR3 DNA reads TGCGCCAGCAGCCCAGGGCAGGGGGCCTACGAGCAGTACCTC. Translating gives CASSPGQGAYEQYL.

The J gene is TRBJ2-5, the V gene TRBV27; the D is unclear. CDR1 and CDR2 from the germline V gene are MNHEY and SMNVEV (reference sequence). The V gene lost 5 bases and the J gene lost 2 bases, with 9 bases spanning the gap. This CDR3 contains 13 residues. This CDR3 is CASSPTEQETQYF. The DNA of the CDR3 is TGTGCCAGCAGTCCCACCGAACAAGAGACCCAGTACTTC.

This rearrangement joins TRBV5-1 to TRBJ2-3; a weak D match, TRBD2 (5 bases). The CDR3 runs 15 residues. The V gene lost 4 bases and the J gene lost 2 bases, with 14 bases spanning the gap. CDR1 SGHRS and CDR2 YFSETQ come from the germline V gene. The CDR3 loop is CASSIRTGNTDTQYF. CDR3 coding DNA: TGCGCCAGCAGCATTCGGACGGGAAACACAGATACGCAGTATTTT.

This clone has only one observation. The chain recombines TRBV15 with TRBJ2-7, with D possibly TRBD1 on 6 matching bases. The V gene's germline CDR1 is LNHNV and CDR2 YYDKDF (reference sequence). V shed 0 bases and J shed 3 bases, with 15 bases lying between them. The CDR3 is 16 amino acids. DNA for the CDR3: TGTGCCACCAGCAGAGATCTCACAGGGCCTATCTACGAGCAGTACTTC. This gives the protein CATSRDLTGPIYEQYF.

This chain links TRBV5-1 with TRBJ2-1; 7 positions match TRBD1. There are 13 residues in the CDR3. V shed 3 bases, J shed 4 bases, and the junction held 1 base outside the gene matches. Germline V gene sequence: CDR1 SGHRS, CDR2 YFSETQ. The CDR3 protein is CASSSGQYNEQFF. The CDR3 DNA is TGCGCCAGCAGCTCGGGACAGTACAATGAGCAGTTCTTC.

The V call is TRBV11-2, the J call TRBJ2-7, with TRBD1 matching over 9 bases. This CDR3 comprises 13 residues. Trimming took 3 bases from V and 4 from J; bases not matched to a gene: 1. Germline V gene data show CDR1 as SGHAT and CDR2 as FQNNGV. CDR3 sequence: CASSLGTGYEQYF. As DNA, the CDR3 is TGTGCCAGCAGCTTGGGGACAGGGTACGAGCAGTACTTC.

The chain carries TRBV6-1 and TRBJ2-7; D gene unclear. Trimming took off 2 bases at V and 6 bases at J, with 11 bases between the two ends. CDR3 length equals 13 residues. The germline CDR1 and CDR2 sequences are MNHNS and SASEGT. The chain's CDR3 is CASSESRVPEQYF. The DNA of the CDR3 is TGTGCCAGCAGTGAATCTAGGGTCCCCGAGCAGTACTTC.

The V call is TRBV28, the J call TRBJ2-5, with 10 bases identical to TRBD2. V was pared by 4 bases and J by 2 bases, with 7 bases of the junction left unmatched. The germline CDR1 and CDR2 sequences are MDHEN and SYDVKM. The CDR3 is 16 amino acids. This CDR3 is CASSSPSGGYQETQYF. The CDR3 DNA reads as TGTGCCAGCAGTTCCCCTAGCGGGGGTTATCAAGAGACCCAGTACTTC.